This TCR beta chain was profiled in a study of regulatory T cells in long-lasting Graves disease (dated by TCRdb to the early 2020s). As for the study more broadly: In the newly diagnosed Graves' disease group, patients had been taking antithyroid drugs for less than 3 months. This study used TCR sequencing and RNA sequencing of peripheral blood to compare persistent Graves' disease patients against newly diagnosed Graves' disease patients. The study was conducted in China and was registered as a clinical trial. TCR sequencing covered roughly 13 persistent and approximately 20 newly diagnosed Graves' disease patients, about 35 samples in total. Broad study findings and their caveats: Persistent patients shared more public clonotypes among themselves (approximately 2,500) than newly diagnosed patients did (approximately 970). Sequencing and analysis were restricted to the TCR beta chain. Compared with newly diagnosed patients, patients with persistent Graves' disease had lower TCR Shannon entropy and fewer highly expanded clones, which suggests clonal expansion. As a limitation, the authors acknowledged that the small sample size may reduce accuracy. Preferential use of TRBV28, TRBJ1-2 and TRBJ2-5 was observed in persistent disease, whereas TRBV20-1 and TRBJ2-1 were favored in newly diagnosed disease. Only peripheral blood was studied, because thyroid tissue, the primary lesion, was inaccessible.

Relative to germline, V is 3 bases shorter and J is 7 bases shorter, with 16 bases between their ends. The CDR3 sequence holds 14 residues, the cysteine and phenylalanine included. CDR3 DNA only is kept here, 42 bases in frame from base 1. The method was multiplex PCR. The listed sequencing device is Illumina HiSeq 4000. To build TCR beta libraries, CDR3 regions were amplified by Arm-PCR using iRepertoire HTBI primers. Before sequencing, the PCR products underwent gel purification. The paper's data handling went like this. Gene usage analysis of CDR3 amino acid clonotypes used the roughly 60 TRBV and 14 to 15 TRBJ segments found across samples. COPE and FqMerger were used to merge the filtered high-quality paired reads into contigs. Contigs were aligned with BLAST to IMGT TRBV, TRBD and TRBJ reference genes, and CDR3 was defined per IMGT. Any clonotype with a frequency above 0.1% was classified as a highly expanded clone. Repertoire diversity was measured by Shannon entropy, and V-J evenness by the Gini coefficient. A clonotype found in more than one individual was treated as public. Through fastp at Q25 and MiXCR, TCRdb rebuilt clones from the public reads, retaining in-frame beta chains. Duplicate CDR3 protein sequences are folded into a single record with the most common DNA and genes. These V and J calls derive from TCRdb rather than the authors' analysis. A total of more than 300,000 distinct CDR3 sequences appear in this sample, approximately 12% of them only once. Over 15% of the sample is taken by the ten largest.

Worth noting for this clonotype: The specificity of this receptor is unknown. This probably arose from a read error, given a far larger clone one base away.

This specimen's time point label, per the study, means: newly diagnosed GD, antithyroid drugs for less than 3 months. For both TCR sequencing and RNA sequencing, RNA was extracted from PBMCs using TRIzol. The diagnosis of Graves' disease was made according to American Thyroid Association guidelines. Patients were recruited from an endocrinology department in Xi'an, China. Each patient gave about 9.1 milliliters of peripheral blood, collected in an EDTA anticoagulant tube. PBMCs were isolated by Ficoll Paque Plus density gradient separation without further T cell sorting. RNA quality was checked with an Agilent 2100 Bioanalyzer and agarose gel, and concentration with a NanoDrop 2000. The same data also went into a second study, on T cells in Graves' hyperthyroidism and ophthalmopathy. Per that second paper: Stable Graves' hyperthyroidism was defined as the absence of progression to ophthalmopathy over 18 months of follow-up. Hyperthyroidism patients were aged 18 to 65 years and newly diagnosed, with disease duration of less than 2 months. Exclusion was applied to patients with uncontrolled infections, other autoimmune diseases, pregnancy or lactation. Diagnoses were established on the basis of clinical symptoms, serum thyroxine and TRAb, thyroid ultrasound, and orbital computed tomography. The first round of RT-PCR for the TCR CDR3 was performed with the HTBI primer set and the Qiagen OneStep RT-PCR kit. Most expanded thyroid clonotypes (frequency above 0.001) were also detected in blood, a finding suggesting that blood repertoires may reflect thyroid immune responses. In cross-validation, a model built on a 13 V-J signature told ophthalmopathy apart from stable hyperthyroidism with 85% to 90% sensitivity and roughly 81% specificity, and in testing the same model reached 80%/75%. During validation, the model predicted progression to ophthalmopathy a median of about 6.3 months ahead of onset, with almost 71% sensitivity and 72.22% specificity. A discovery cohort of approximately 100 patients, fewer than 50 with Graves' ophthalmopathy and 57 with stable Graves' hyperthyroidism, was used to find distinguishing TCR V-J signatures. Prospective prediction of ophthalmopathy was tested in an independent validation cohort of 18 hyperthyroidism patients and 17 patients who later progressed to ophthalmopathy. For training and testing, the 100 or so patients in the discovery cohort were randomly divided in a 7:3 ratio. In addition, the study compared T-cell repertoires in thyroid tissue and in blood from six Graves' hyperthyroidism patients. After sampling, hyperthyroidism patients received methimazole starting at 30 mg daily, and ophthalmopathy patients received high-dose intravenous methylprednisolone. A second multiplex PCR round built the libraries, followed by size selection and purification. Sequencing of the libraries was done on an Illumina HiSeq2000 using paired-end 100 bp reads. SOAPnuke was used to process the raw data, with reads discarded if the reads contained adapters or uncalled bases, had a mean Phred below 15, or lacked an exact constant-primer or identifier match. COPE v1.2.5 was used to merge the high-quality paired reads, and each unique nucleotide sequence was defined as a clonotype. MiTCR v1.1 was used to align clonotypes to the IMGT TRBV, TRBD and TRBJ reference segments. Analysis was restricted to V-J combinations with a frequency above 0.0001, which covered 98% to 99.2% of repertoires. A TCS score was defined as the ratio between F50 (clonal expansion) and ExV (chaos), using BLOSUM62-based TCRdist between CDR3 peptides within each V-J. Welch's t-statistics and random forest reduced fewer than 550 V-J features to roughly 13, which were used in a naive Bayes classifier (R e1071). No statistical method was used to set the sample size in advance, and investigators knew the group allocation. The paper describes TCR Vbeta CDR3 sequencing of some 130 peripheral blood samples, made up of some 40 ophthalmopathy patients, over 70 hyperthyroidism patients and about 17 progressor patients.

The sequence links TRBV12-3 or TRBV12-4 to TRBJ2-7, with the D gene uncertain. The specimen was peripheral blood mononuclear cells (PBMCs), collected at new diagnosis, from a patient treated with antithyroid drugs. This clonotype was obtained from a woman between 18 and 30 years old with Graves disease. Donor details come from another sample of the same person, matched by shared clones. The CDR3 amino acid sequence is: CASSLDTSYNEQYF. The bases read TGTGCCAGCAGTTTGGATACCTCCTACAATGAGCAGTACTTC.